This TCR beta chain was identified in a study of T-cell memory formation after mild COVID-19. TCRdb ran MiXCR on the 5' RACE reads and lists one entry per CDR3 protein. The data show more than 35,000 distinct CDR3 sequences, with around 6.1% seen just once and 0.7% to 0.85% held by the top ten. This clonotype has ten or more counts. The CDR3 is 14 amino acids. The germline V gene encodes CDR1 MNHEY and CDR2 SVGAGI. Trimming took off 2 bases at V and 3 bases at J, with 10 bases between the two ends. The chain uses TRBV6-5 and TRBJ1-1; D is unresolved. The specimen sequenced was PBMCs or a T cell subset sorted from them (not recorded which). The receptor's source is an adult who had mild COVID-19 (a few samples of this study predate the infection). Cell type and time point are not known. CDR3 amino acids: CASSYRRFYTEAFF. CDR3 in DNA: TGTGCCAGCAGTTACAGGAGGTTTTACACTGAAGCTTTCTTT.